This T cell receptor (beta chain) was identified in a study of blood T cell repertoires in COVID-19. Residents of 24 US areas, aged about 18 to 100 years, made up the participants. This clone was observed once. Libraries were prepared by immunoSEQ multiplex PCR; TCRdb keeps only in-frame clonotypes and omits some of them. The sample shows 250,000 or so clones, about 80% of them seen only once. Trimming removed 4 bases from V and 1 base from J, with 13 bases in between. The CDR3 runs to 16 residues. Looked up from germline, CDR1 is LGHNT and CDR2 is FRNRAP. This chain uses TRBV12-5 with TRBJ1-4, with D possibly being TRBD1 (5 bases). The receptor was derived from a man over 45 who had recovered from COVID-19. The sequencing input was PBMCs or T cells enriched from blood (not recorded which). CDR3 protein: CASGWPQGGTNEKLFF. CDR3 nucleotides: TGTGCTAGTGGTTGGCCTCAGGGAGGAACTAATGAAAAACTGTTTTTT.